This T cell receptor (beta chain) is drawn from a study of blood T cell repertoires in COVID-19 (TCRdb year 2020). For the study in its entirety: The collaborator samples originated in the United States, Italy and Spain and spanned the acute and convalescent phases of COVID-19. The prospective study material was composed of cDNA or gDNA derived from T cells, B-cell-depleted T cells, or PBMCs. Sample metadata almost always included a de-identified subject ID, COVID-19 status, age in years and sex. Samples were obtained from the ongoing ImmuneRACE study (first 160 participants) and from 1,254 subjects provided by 6 global collaborators. Where available, HLA class I and class II types were obtained from metadata supplied by the sample provider rather than from assay-based typing. The repertoires were released in a freely available public database meant as a resource for research on the immune response to SARS-CoV-2. The dataset comprised deeply sampled blood TCRbeta repertoires from subjects exposed to, actively infected with, or recovered from COVID-19. The study at large found these results: How much clinical and demographic metadata was included differed by source and by participant, and the metadata was provided uncurated.

Trimming at the junction amounts to 3 bases on V and 0 bases on J, and the germline ends lie 8 bases apart. CDR1 and CDR2 were assigned from the germline V gene as KGHDR and SFDVKD. The CDR3 numbers 14 residues from cysteine through phenylalanine. Only the CDR3 DNA is retained, 42 bases long and in frame from the first base. At one collaborating source in Seattle, patients were enrolled during active infection and were followed longitudinally through the course of disease. Each collaborating institution followed its own protocols to collect whole blood in K2EDTA tubes. For TCRbeta analysis, collaborator samples were shipped as frozen whole blood, as isolated PBMCs, or as DNA extracted from either sample type. As for this clone: The clone's antigen remains unknown. No much larger clone is present one base from it, and per-base qualities are unavailable. Other nucleotide sequences in the sample specify the same CDR3.

TCRbeta CDR3 regions were amplified from genomic DNA by means of the immunoSEQ Assay, a bias-controlled multiplex PCR. As for the authors' bioinformatics: Within the assay, amplification of reference gene primers was used to estimate how many nucleated cells each sample contained. Sequence reads were collapsed and filtered to measure the absolute abundance of every unique TCRbeta CDR3 rearrangement. Productive Simpson clonality was computed per sample as the square root of Simpson's diversity index over productive rearrangements. The clones in this table, taken by TCRdb from immuneACCESS, are in-frame only. Not every clone is retained; where verified, under half of the shortfall comes from an unresolved V gene, and the cause of the rest is unknown. The DNA gave D and trimming, while V, J and clone size come from that table. A total of 300,000 to 400,000 clones appear in this sample, 88% of them only once. The top ten clones comprise 6% to 8% of the sample.

Sequenced sample: peripheral blood. The TCR comes from a woman in her seventies with COVID-19, enrolled during active disease. The rearrangement joined TRBV24-1 to TRBJ2-7; a tentative D match to TRBD2 spans 6 bases. The CDR3 protein: CATSDPGSSYEQYF. The nucleotide sequence reads TGTGCCACCAGTGATCCCGGGAGCTCCTACGAGCAGTACTTC.